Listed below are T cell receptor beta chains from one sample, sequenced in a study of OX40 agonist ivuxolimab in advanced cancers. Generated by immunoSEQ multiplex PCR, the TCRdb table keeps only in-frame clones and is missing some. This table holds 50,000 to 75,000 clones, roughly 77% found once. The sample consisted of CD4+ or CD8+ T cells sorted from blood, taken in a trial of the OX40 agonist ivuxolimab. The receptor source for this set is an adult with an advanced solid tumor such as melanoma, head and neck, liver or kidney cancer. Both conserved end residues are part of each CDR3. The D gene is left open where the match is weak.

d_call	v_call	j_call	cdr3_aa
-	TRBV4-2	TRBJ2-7	CASSRNYEQYF
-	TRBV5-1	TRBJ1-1	CASSGRTNTEAFF
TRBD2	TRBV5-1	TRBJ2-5	CASSLVPSGRGDWETQYF
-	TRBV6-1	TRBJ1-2	CASSDMTAAYGYTF
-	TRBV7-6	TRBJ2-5	CASSLGAETQYF
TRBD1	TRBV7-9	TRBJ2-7	CASSLEGQGSYEQYF
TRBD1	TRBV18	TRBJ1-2	CASSPGQGYGYTF
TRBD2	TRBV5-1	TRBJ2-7	CASSLAGLAGVTEQYF
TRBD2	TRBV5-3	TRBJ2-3	CARSLGTSVSSDTQYF
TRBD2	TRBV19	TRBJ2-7	CATRREGEGLDEQYF
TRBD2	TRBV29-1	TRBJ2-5	CSAHRGGETQYF
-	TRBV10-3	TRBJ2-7	CAISEVGLTYEQYF
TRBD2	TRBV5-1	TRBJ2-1	CASSLAGAFHNEQFF
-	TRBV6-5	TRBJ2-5	CASSSPEETQYF